A single sample is the source of the 8 T cell receptor beta chains below, sequenced in a study of blood T cell repertoires in COVID-19. Generated by immunoSEQ multiplex PCR, the TCRdb table keeps only in-frame clones and is missing some. The repertoire includes about 480,000 clones, 70% to 90% of them detected once, and less than 9% sits in the top ten. What was sequenced was peripheral blood. These receptors all stem from a woman aged 45-65 years with COVID-19, enrolled during active disease.

V is TRBV6-5 and J is TRBJ1-5; tentative D call: TRBD1 (6 bases). This CDR3 region has 13 residues. V lost 6 bases and J 9 bases, leaving 15 bases between the germline ends. Germline loops: CDR1 MNHEY, CDR2 SVGAGI. The CDR3 reads CASSVKGDRPQHF. The CDR3 nucleotides read TGTGCCAGCAGCGTAAAGGGGGATAGGCCCCAGCATTTT.

This CDR3 is CASSPMTGIRSTDTQYF. The CDR3, as DNA: TGTGCCAGTAGCCCGATGACCGGGATTAGAAGCACAGATACGCAGTATTTT. The chain joins TRBV19 to TRBJ2-3, with D possibly being TRBD2 (5 bases). CDR3 length: 17 residues. Germline-derived CDR1 and CDR2 are LNHDA and SQIVND (reference sequence). V gave up 6 bases and J gave up 0 bases, with 19 bases separating them.

The chain joins TRBV10-3 to TRBJ1-6; 8 positions match TRBD1. With V trimmed by 2 bases and J by 9 bases, 6 bases remained unmatched. The CDR3 is made up of 15 amino acids. The germline CDR1 and CDR2 sequences are ENHRY and SYGVKD. Here the CDR3 reads CAISEGQGRSSPLHF. The CDR3 bases are TGTGCCATCAGTGAGGGACAGGGAAGGAGTTCACCCCTCCACTTT.

The chain joins TRBV30 to TRBJ2-7; 10 bases are a match to TRBD2. Trimming removed 2 bases from V and 0 bases from J; junction bases left unmatched: 4. The CDR3 has 15 amino acids. Germline CDR1 GTSNPN, CDR2 SVGIG (reference sequence). This chain's CDR3 is CAWSPGTSDSYEQYF. Written as DNA, the CDR3 is TGTGCCTGGAGTCCTGGGACTAGCGACTCCTACGAGCAGTACTTC. Drawing the rest from reference TRBV30 and TRBJ2-7, the complete variable domain is SQTIHQWPATLVQPVGSPLSLECTVEGTSNPNLYWYRQAAGRGLQLLFYSVGIGQISSEVPQNLSASRPQDRQFILSSKKLLLSDSGFYLCAWSPGTSDSYEQYFGPGTRLTVT.

The V call is TRBV30, the J call TRBJ1-2; TRBD1 matches 7 bases. Per the germline V gene, CDR1 is GTSNPN and CDR2 is SVGIG (reference sequence). Trimming at V came to 4 bases and at J to 4 bases, leaving 3 bases not matched to a gene. The CDR3 loop spans 12 amino acids. The CDR3 DNA sequence: TGTGCCTGGACCCAGGGGGGCTATGGCTACACCTTC. Protein sequence: CAWTQGGYGYTF. Supplemented by reference TRBV30 and TRBJ1-2, the full variable domain reads SQTIHQWPATLVQPVGSPLSLECTVEGTSNPNLYWYRQAAGRGLQLLFYSVGIGQISSEVPQNLSASRPQDRQFILSSKKLLLSDSGFYLCAWTQGGYGYTFGSGTRLTVV.

V is TRBV3-1 (or the pseudogene TRBV3-2) and J is TRBJ1-1, with 8 bases that match TRBD1. V trimming: 4 bases; J trimming: 14 bases; junction bases outside the gene matches: 6. The CDR3 sequence is 11 residues long. From germline, CDR1 is LGHDT and CDR2 YNNKEL (reference sequence). The CDR3 here is CASSPGQGSFF. The CDR3 coding sequence is TGTGCCAGCAGCCCCGGACAGGGTAGCTTCTTT.

The J gene is TRBJ1-1, the V gene TRBV12-3 or TRBV12-4; 10 bases agree with TRBD1. The CDR3 spans 13 residues. With 5 bases clipped from V and 10 bases from J, the junction kept 7 bases outside the gene matches. The DNA for the CDR3 is TGTGCCAGCAGTGACCGACAGGGGGCTCTAGCTTTCTTT. Residues: CASSDRQGALAFF.

The chain joins TRBV30 to TRBJ2-3, with D possibly matching TRBD2 (7 bases). Trimming left V 3 bases short and J 3 bases short, with 13 bases between. The CDR3 extends over 14 amino acids. Germline lookup yields CDR1 GTSNPN and CDR2 SVGIG (reference sequence). This chain's CDR3 is CAWREGGPTDTQYF. CDR3 nucleotide sequence: TGTGCCTGGAGGGAGGGGGGGCCGACAGATACGCAGTATTTT.